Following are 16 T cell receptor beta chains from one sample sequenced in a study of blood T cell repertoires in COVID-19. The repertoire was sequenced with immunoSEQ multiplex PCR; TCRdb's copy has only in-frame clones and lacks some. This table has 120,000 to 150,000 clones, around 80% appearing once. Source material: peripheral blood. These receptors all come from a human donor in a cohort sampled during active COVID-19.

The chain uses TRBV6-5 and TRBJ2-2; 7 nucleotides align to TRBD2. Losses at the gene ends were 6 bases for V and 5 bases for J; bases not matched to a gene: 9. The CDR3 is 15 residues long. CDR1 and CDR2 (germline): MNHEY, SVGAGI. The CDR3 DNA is TGTGCCAGCAGGAGGCTGCTAGCGGCTACCGGGGAGCTGTTTTTT. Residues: CASRRLLAATGELFF.

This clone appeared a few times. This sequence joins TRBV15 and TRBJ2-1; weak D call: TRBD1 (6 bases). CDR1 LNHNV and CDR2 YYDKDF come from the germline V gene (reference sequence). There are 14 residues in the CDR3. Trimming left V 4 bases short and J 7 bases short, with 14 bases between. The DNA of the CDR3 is TGTGCCACCAGCACCGCACAGGGAACAAATGAGCAGTTCTTC. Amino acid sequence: CATSTAQGTNEQFF.

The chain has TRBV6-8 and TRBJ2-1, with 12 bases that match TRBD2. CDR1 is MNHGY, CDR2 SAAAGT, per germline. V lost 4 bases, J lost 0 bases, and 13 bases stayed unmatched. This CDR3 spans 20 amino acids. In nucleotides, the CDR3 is TGTGCCAGCAGTTTCTGGACTAGCGGGGCAATCATACCCTCCTACAATGAGCAGTTCTTC. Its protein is CASSFWTSGAIIPSYNEQFF.

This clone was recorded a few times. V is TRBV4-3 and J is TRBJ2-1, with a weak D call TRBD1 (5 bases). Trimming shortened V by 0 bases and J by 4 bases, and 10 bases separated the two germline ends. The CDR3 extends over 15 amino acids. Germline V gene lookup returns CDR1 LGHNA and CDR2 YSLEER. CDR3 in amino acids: CASSQDGNRYNEQFF. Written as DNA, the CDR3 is TGCGCCAGCAGCCAAGATGGGAACAGGTACAATGAGCAGTTCTTC.

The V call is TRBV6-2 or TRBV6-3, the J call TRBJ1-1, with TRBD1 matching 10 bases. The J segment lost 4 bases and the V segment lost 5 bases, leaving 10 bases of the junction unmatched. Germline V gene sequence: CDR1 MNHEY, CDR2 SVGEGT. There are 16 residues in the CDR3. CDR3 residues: CASSPGTGALITEAFF. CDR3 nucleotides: TGTGCCAGCAGTCCCGGGACAGGGGCCCTTATCACTGAAGCTTTCTTT.

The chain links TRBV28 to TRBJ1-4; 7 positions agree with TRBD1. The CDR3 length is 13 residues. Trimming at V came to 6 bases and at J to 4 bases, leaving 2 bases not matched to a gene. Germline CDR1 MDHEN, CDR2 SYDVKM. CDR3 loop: CASRTGVNEKLFF. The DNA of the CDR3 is TGTGCCAGCAGAACAGGGGTTAATGAAAAACTGTTTTTT.

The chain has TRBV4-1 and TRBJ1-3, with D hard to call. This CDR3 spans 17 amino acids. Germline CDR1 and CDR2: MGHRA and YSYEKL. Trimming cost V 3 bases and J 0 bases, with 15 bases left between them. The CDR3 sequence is CASSQESQLTSGNTIYF. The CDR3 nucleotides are TGCGCCAGCAGCCAGGAGTCCCAATTAACCTCTGGAAACACCATATATTTT.

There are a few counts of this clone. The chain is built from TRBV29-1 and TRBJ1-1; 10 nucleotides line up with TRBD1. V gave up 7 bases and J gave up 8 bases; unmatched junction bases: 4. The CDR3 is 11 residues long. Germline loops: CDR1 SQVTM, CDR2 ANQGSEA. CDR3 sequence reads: CSAGQGTEAFF. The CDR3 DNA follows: TGCAGCGCGGGACAGGGGACCGAAGCTTTCTTT.

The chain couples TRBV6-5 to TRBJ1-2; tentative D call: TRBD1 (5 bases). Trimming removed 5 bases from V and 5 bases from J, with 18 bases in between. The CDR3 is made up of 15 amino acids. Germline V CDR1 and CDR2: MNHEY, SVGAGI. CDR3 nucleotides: TGTGCCAGCAGTACTCCTGACAAGGAGGGGTATGGCTACACCTTC. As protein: CASSTPDKEGYGYTF.

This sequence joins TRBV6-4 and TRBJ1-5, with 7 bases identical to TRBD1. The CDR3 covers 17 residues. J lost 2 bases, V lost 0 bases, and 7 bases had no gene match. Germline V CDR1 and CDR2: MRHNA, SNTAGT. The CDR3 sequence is CASSDSLRQGGNQPQHF. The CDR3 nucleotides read TGTGCCAGCAGTGACTCCCTTAGACAGGGAGGCAATCAGCCCCAGCATTTT.

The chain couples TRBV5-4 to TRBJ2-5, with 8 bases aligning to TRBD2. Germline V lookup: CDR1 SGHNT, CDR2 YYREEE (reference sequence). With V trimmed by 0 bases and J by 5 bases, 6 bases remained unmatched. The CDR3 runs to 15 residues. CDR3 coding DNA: TGTGCCAGCAGCTTGGTCCTAGCGGGTAGGGAGACCCAGTACTTC. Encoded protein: CASSLVLAGRETQYF.

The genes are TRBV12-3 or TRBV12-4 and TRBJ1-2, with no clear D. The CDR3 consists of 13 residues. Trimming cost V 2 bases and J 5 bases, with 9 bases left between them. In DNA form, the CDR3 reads TGTGCCAGCAGTTTATCTGTTTTTTATGGCTACACCTTC. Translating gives CASSLSVFYGYTF.

This CDR3 is CASTPSGGQGAGNNEQFF. DNA for the CDR3: TGTGCCAGCACCCCTAGCGGGGGCCAGGGGGCGGGTAACAATGAGCAGTTCTTC. The rearrangement links TRBV9 to TRBJ2-1, with 10 bases fitting TRBD2. Looked up from germline, CDR1 is SGDLS and CDR2 is YYNGEE. Unmatched junction bases numbered 17, after V lost 6 bases and J lost 5 bases. CDR3 size: 18 residues.

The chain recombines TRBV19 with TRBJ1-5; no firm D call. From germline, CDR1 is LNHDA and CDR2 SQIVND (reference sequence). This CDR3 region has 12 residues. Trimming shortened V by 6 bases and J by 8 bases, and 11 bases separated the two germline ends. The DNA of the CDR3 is TGTGCCAGTAGGGGTCAGGTGGAGCCCCAGCATTTT. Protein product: CASRGQVEPQHF.

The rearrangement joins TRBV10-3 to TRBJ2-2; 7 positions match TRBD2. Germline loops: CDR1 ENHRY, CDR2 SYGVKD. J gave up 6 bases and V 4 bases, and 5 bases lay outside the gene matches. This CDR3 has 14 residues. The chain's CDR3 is CAISGGGIAGELFF. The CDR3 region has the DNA TGTGCCATCAGTGGGGGGGGGATCGCCGGGGAGCTGTTTTTT.

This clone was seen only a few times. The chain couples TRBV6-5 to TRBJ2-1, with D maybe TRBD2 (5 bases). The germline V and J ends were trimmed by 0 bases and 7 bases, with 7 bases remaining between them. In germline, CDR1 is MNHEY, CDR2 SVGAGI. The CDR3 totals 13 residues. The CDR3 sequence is CASSYSPGNEQFF. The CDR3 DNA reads TGTGCCAGCAGTTACTCCCCGGGAAATGAGCAGTTCTTC.